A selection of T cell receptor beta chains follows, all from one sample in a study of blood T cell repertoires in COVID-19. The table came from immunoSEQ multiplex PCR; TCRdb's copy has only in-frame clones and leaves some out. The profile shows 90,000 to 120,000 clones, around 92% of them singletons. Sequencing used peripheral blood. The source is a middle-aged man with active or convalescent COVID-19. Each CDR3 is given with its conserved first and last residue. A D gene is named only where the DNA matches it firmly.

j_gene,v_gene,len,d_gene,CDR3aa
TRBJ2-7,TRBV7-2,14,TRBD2,CASSSSGASYEQYF
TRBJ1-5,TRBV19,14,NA,CASSIQQGKQPQHF
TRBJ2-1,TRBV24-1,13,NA,CATAGINYNEQFF
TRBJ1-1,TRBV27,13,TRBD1,CASRRQGHTEAFF
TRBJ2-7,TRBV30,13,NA,CAWSVSPFFEQYF
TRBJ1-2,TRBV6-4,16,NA,CASRDTDRRFFYGYTF
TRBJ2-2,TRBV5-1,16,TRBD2,CASSLGGTSNTGELFF
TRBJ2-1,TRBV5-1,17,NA,CASSPSEGTAAYNEQFF
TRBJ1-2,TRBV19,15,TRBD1,CASSIQGQGANGYTF
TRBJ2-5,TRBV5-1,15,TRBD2,CASSLEAGAGETQYF
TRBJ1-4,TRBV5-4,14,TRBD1,CASSPGQLNEKLFF
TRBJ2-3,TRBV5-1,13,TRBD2,CASKASGSDTQYF
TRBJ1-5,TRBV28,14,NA,CASESRQGNQPQHF
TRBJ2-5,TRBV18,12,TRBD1,CASRQGQETQYF
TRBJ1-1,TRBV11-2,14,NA,CASSGLRDPTEAFF
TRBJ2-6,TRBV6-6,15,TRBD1,CASRKQGTGANVLTF
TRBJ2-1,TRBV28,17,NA,CASSPTRALISYNEQFF
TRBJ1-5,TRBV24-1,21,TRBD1,CATSDLTPPRDRGRVNQPQHF
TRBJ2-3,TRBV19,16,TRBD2,CASRVTSGSFTDTQYF
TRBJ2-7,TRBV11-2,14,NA,CASSLGQVSYEQYF
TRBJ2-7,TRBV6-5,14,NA,CASRAGSGSYEQYF
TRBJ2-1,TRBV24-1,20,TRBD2,CATSDAGLAGGRSSYNEQFF
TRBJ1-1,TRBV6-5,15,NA,CASSYVQGLNTEAFF
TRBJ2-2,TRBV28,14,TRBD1,CASSFQGASGELFF
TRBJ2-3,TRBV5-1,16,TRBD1,CASSLGGTGGTDTQYF
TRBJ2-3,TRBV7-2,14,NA,CASSFAGATDTQYF
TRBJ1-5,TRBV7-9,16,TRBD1,CASSGQGGYSNQPQHF
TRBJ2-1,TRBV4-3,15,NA,CASSQESASATINFF
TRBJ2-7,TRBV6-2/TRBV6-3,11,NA,CASSRVYEQYF
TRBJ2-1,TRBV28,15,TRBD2,CASCPALAGYNEQFF
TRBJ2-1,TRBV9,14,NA,CASSSSLMGAEQFF
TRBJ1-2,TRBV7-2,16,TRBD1,CASTKYEMGQVGGYTF
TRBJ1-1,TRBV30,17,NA,CAWSVQLRYTVNTEAFF
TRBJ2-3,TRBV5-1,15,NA,CASGTQGGYTDTQYF
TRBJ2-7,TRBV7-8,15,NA,CASSLEAGGKYEQYF
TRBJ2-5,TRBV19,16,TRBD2,CASSMGLADPKETQYF
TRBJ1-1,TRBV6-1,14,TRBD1,CASSDQGGSTEAFF
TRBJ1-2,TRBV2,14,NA,CASMGGDVFSGYTF
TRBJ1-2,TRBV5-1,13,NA,CASRETENYGYTF
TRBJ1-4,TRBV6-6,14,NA,CASSYGGKNEKLFF
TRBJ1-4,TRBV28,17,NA,CASTDPTWGTGNEKLFF
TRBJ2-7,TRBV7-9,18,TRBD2,CASSPNSGRVPLRYEQYF
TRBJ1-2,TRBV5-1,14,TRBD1,CASSFTGTGYGYTF
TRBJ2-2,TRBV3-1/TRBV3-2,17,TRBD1,CASSQPYRGANTGELFF
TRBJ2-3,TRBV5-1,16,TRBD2,CASSLTSGYPTDTQYF
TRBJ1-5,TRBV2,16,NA,CASSFDSLYSNQPQHF
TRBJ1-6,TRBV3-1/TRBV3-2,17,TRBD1,CASSQMIMGTGGSPLHF
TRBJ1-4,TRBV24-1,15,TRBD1,CATSDPGTGHEKLFF
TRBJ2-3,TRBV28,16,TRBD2,CASSLWTSGNTDTQYF